The 22 T cell receptor beta chains given below trace back to one sample, sequenced in a study of cytomegalovirus exposure and HLA in healthy donors. Vbeta (60) and Jbeta (13) primers were used in the PCR. Produced via immunoSEQ multiplex PCR; TCRdb's table is partial and in-frame only. The sample totals about 53,000 clones; its top ten clones hold around 11%. The sequenced sample was PBMCs. The source is a man aged 18-30 years in good health and CMV-seropositive.

The rearrangement joins TRBV5-6 to TRBJ2-5; D unclear. V was pared by 1 base and J by 1 base, with 5 bases between. Germline V lookup: CDR1 SGHDT, CDR2 YYEEEE. CDR3 length: 13 amino acids. The CDR3 DNA follows: TGTGCCAGCAGCTTGAACGGCCAAGAGACCCAGTACTTC. Protein sequence: CASSLNGQETQYF.

This chain joins TRBV7-9 and TRBJ1-2, with 8 nucleotides matching TRBD1. Losses at the gene ends were 0 bases for V and 8 bases for J; bases not matched to a gene: 8. This CDR3 is 15 amino acids long. Germline loops: CDR1 SEHNR, CDR2 FQNEAQ (reference sequence). The CDR3 spells CASSLAVQGDVGYTF. The CDR3 DNA sequence: TGTGCCAGCAGCTTAGCCGTACAGGGGGACGTCGGCTACACCTTC. Filled out from reference TRBV7-9 and TRBJ1-2, the complete variable domain reads DTGVSQNPRHKITKRGQNVTFRCDPISEHNRLYWYRQTLGQGPEFLTYFQNEAQLEKSRLLSDRFSAERPKGSFSTLEIQRTEQGDSAMYLCASSLAVQGDVGYTFGSGTRLTVV.

The rearrangement uses TRBV11-3 and TRBJ2-1; a possible D gene is TRBD1 (6 bases). This CDR3 is 14 amino acids long. V was shortened by 1 base and J by 7 bases, with 11 bases between the two germline ends. Looked up from germline, CDR1 is SGHNT and CDR2 is YENEEA. CDR3 amino acids: CASSLGDRWNEQFF. The DNA of the CDR3 is TGTGCCAGCAGCTTAGGAGACAGGTGGAATGAGCAGTTCTTC.

The chain links TRBV9 to TRBJ2-1; the D is unclear. The CDR3 is 13 residues long. Germline lookup yields CDR1 SGDLS and CDR2 YYNGEE. Trimming stripped 0 bases from V and 7 bases from J, with 8 bases between. The CDR3 region is CASSVDNFNEQFF. CDR3 in DNA: TGTGCCAGCAGCGTAGATAATTTTAATGAGCAGTTCTTC.

The genes are TRBV30 and TRBJ2-1; 8 bases fit TRBD2. The CDR3 extends over 17 amino acids. CDR1 is GTSNPN, CDR2 SVGIG, per germline (reference sequence). With 2 bases clipped from V and 4 bases from J, the junction kept 13 bases outside the gene matches. The CDR3 loop reads CAWSSPASGSVYNEQFF. CDR3 nucleotides: TGTGCCTGGAGTTCCCCAGCGAGCGGGAGTGTTTACAATGAGCAGTTCTTC.

J is TRBJ2-7 and V is TRBV30; 7 positions agree with TRBD1. V was pared by 1 base and J by 2 bases, with 2 bases of the junction left unmatched. CDR3 length: 13 amino acids. Looked up from germline, CDR1 is GTSNPN and CDR2 is SVGIG (reference sequence). DNA for the CDR3: TGTGCCTGGAGTGGGGACAGCACCTACGAGCAGTACTTC. Translated, it gives CAWSGDSTYEQYF.

The J gene is TRBJ2-2, the V gene TRBV28; TRBD1 matches at 7 bases. CDR1 MDHEN and CDR2 SYDVKM come from the germline V gene. This CDR3 spans 16 amino acids. V shed 5 bases and J 5 bases; nucleotides not matched to a gene: 11. As DNA, the CDR3 is TGTGCCAGCAGTCCCGACCTGGGACAGACTACCGGGGAGCTGTTTTTT. This gives the protein CASSPDLGQTTGELFF.

The chain carries TRBV12-5 and TRBJ2-1, with D possibly being TRBD2 (5 bases). Germline V lookup: CDR1 LGHNT, CDR2 FRNRAP. CDR3 size: 14 residues. V shed 7 bases and J shed 4 bases, with 14 bases lying between them. The CDR3 DNA reads TGTGCTAGTGCCCCCCCAGCGGAGTACAATGAGCAGTTCTTC. Translated, it gives CASAPPAEYNEQFF. Variable domain in full (rest from reference TRBV12-5 and TRBJ2-1): DARVTQTPRHKVTEMGQEVTMRCQPILGHNTVFWYRQTMMQGLELLAYFRNRAPLDDSGMPKDRFSAEMPDATLATLKIQPSEPRDSAVYFCASAPPAEYNEQFFGPGTRLTVL.

J is TRBJ2-3 and V is TRBV28; TRBD2 might be the D (5 bases). Germline V CDR1 and CDR2: MDHEN, SYDVKM. Deletions cut 2 bases from V and 6 bases from J, with 9 bases between. The CDR3 extends over 13 amino acids. The CDR3 protein is CASSLEGWDTQYF. CDR3 in DNA: TGTGCCAGCAGTTTAGAGGGATGGGATACGCAGTATTTT. Full variable domain (missing parts from reference TRBV28 and TRBJ2-3): DVKVTQSSRYLVKRTGEKVFLECVQDMDHENMFWYRQDPGLGLRLIYFSYDVKMKEKGDIPEGYSVSREKKERFSLILESASTNQTSMYLCASSLEGWDTQYFGPGTRLTVL.

J is TRBJ2-1 and V is TRBV6-5, with 12 bases that match TRBD2. The CDR3 sequence is 14 residues long. J gave up 8 bases and V 5 bases, and 4 bases lay outside the gene matches. The V gene's germline CDR1 is MNHEY and CDR2 SVGAGI. This CDR3 reads CASSLAGGTDEQFF. CDR3 in DNA: TGTGCCAGCAGTCTAGCGGGAGGGACGGATGAGCAGTTCTTC.

V and J are TRBV7-9 and TRBJ2-2; D might be TRBD2 (5 bases). CDR3 length equals 10 residues. The V and J ends lost 9 bases and 7 bases respectively, with 6 bases between them. Germline CDR1 SEHNR, CDR2 FQNEAQ (reference sequence). The CDR3 DNA follows: TGTGCCAGGGAGGACGGGGAGCTGTTTTTT. Translated: CAREDGELFF. The full variable domain, completed using reference TRBV7-9 and TRBJ2-2, is DTGVSQNPRHKITKRGQNVTFRCDPISEHNRLYWYRQTLGQGPEFLTYFQNEAQLEKSRLLSDRFSAERPKGSFSTLEIQRTEQGDSAMYLCAREDGELFFGEGSRLTVL.

This rearrangement joins TRBV28 to TRBJ1-5, with D unresolved. V dropped 3 bases and J dropped 2 bases, with 11 bases sitting between them. In germline, CDR1 is MDHEN, CDR2 SYDVKM. This CDR3 is 15 amino acids long. The CDR3 is CASSFRGFGNQPQHF. The DNA for the CDR3 is TGTGCCAGCAGTTTCAGAGGGTTCGGCAATCAGCCCCAGCATTTT.

The rearrangement joins TRBV29-1 to TRBJ1-1, with 8 bases lining up with TRBD1. Germline assignment: CDR1 SQVTM and CDR2 ANQGSEA. J lost 4 bases, V lost 7 bases, and 8 bases had no gene match. This CDR3 has 13 amino acids. CDR3: CSDTTGGGTEAFF. The CDR3 nucleotides read TGCAGCGATACCACAGGGGGAGGCACTGAAGCTTTCTTT.

The chain carries TRBV7-8 and TRBJ1-2; 8 nucleotides line up with TRBD1. The V segment lost 5 bases and the J segment 9 bases; nucleotides outside the gene matches: 8. CDR1 and CDR2 (germline): SGHVS, FQNEAQ. The CDR3 is 13 residues long. The CDR3 loop reads CASSLGQEASYTF. The CDR3 DNA follows: TGTGCCAGCAGCCTGGGACAGGAAGCAAGCTACACCTTC.

The chain employs TRBV4-1 and TRBJ2-3, with D perhaps matching TRBD2 (6 bases). Germline V gene data show CDR1 as MGHRA and CDR2 as YSYEKL. V lost 1 base and J 0 bases, leaving 11 bases between the germline ends. This CDR3 comprises 16 residues. CDR3 DNA: TGCGCCAGCAGCCAAGTTAGCGGAACTAGCACAGATACGCAGTATTTT. This gives the protein CASSQVSGTSTDTQYF.

V usage is TRBV12-5 and J usage is TRBJ1-1, with D possibly matching TRBD1 (5 bases). The CDR3 totals 13 residues. CDR1 is LGHNT and CDR2 is FRNRAP in the germline V gene. The V gene lost 5 bases and the J gene lost 2 bases, with 9 bases spanning the gap. CDR3 DNA: TGTGCTAGTGGTCGACAGCACAACACTGAAGCTTTCTTT. Translated, it gives CASGRQHNTEAFF.

The rearrangement links TRBV9 to TRBJ1-5, with a weak D call TRBD1 (6 bases). CDR3 length: 14 residues. Germline assignment: CDR1 SGDLS and CDR2 YYNGEE. The V and J ends lost 3 bases and 0 bases respectively, with 7 bases between them. CDR3 bases: TGTGCCAGCAGCGGGACAGATAGCAATCAGCCCCAGCATTTT. Translating it yields CASSGTDSNQPQHF.

The rearrangement uses TRBV14 and TRBJ2-1; 9 bases map to TRBD2. CDR3 length: 15 amino acids. V gave up 4 bases and J gave up 3 bases; unmatched junction bases: 4. Germline V gene sequence: CDR1 SGHDN, CDR2 FVKESK. The CDR3 bases are TGTGCCAGCAGCCGCCTGACTAGCGGCTACAATGAGCAGTTCTTC. It codes for CASSRLTSGYNEQFF.

The chain couples TRBV30 to TRBJ2-7; tentatively, D is TRBD1 (5 bases). CDR3 length equals 12 residues. CDR1 is GTSNPN and CDR2 is SVGIG in the germline V gene (reference sequence). Trimming removed 7 bases from V and 1 base from J, with 11 bases in between. The CDR3 sequence: CAYTRQSYEQYF. CDR3 sequence (DNA): TGTGCCTACACGCGACAGTCCTACGAGCAGTACTTC.

Regarding this clone: Distinct nucleotide sequences in the sample also encode this CDR3. The V and J genes are TRBV28 and TRBJ1-1; tentatively, D is TRBD1 (5 bases). Looked up from germline, CDR1 is MDHEN and CDR2 is SYDVKM. The CDR3 is made up of 15 amino acids. Between the trimmed V and J ends, which lost 5 bases and 5 bases, there was a span of 18 bases. DNA for the CDR3: TGTGCCAGCAGTCTGTACAGGACCGGTGGTACTGAAGCTTTCTTT. Its protein is CASSLYRTGGTEAFF.

V is TRBV4-1 and J is TRBJ2-5; TRBD2 aligns across 11 bases. The last part of the DNA fits TRBJ2-7 better; the J call may be wrong. From germline, CDR1 is MGHRA and CDR2 YSYEKL. This CDR3 spans 19 amino acids. The CDR3 reads CASSQVGPTSGTPNHEQYF. CDR3 nucleotide sequence: TGCGCCAGCAGCCAAGTGGGCCCGACTAGCGGGACCCCTAATCACGAGCAGTACTTC.

The J gene is TRBJ1-1, the V gene TRBV10-2; weak D call: TRBD1 (6 bases). The CDR3 sequence is 13 residues long. Trimming took 3 bases from V and 7 from J, leaving 12 bases between them. Germline V gene sequence: CDR1 WSHSY, CDR2 SAAADI. CDR3 nucleotide sequence: TGCGCCAGCAGTGACACAGGGAACTATGAAGCTTTCTTT. The encoded protein is CASSDTGNYEAFF.